This TCR beta chain was sequenced in a study of Tregs in tolerant kidney transplant recipients. Concerning this clone itself: The antigen is undetermined.

The repertoire was sequenced with immunoSEQ multiplex PCR; TCRdb's copy has only in-frame clones and lacks some. The sample records about 64,000 clones, about 89% being singletons. Recipients received nonmyeloablative bone marrow transplants from related graft donors, with transient mixed chimerism. Study observations and caveats: This study did not directly address biological reproducibility. Activated donor B cell expansion appeared to reveal the most relevant donor-specific TCRbeta repertoire. Nucleotide sequences could not be compared across some patients' samples due to primer changes.

The CDR3 loop spans 14 amino acids. CDR1 is LNHNV, CDR2 YYDKDF, per germline (reference sequence). The trim removed 8 bases at V and 0 bases at J, leaving 4 bases unmatched. The V and J genes are TRBV15 and TRBJ2-5, with 9 bases fitting TRBD1. This receptor was identified in a human patient who received a combined kidney and bone marrow transplant. Part of the T cells may come from the graft donor. Sequenced here: CD4+ T cells from blood (PBMCs), sampled 6 months after the transplant. DNA for the CDR3: TGTGCCACCGTCACAGGGGGCGACCAAGAGACCCAGTACTTC. Its protein product is CATVTGGDQETQYF.